Shown below are 8 T cell receptor beta chains from a single sample sequenced in a study of regulatory T cells in long-lasting Graves disease. Specified time point: persistent/refractory GD, antithyroid drugs over 5 years with positive TRAb. After RNA was extracted from PBMCs, the TCR library was made from it. Construction of the TCR beta libraries employed iRepertoire HTBI primers in conjunction with Arm-PCR of CDR3 regions. TCRdb used MiXCR to reprocess the multiplex PCR reads, holding one entry per CDR3 protein. The repertoire consists of some 450,000 distinct CDR3 sequences, with roughly a quarter occurring once and the leading ten covering roughly 30%. This sample comprised peripheral blood mononuclear cells (PBMCs), obtained when the disease was refractory, from a patient treated with antithyroid drugs. These receptor sequences come from a female donor with Graves disease.

The chain carries TRBV12-3 or TRBV12-4 and TRBJ1-5; 8 bases fit TRBD1. The CDR3 loop spans 16 amino acids. Unmatched junction bases numbered 6, after V lost 5 bases and J lost 0 bases. The CDR3 nucleotides are TGTGCCAGCAGTCGGGACAGGACCCATAGCAATCAGCCCCAGCATTTT. Amino acid sequence: CASSRDRTHSNQPQHF.

The genes are TRBV4-1 and TRBJ1-5; no definite D call. The CDR3 is 13 residues long. V lost 1 base and J lost 5, with 6 bases in between. Germline lookup yields CDR1 MGHRA and CDR2 YSYEKL. In DNA form, the CDR3 reads TGCGCCAGCAGCCAAGGGTCTTATCAGCCCCAGCATTTT. Its translation is CASSQGSYQPQHF.

The CDR3 reads CASSSPLETQYF. The CDR3 nucleotides are TGTGCCAGCAGTTCCCCTTTAGAGACCCAGTACTTC. The chain combines TRBV6-9 with TRBJ2-5; no clear D gene. The CDR3 is 12 amino acids. Germline V gives CDR1 MNHGY, CDR2 SVAAGI. The germline V and J ends were trimmed by 4 bases and 4 bases, with 7 bases remaining between them.

This clonotype came up many times. The chain recombines TRBV29-1 with TRBJ1-1, with D perhaps TRBD1 (5 bases). The CDR3 is made up of 11 amino acids. Germline V gives CDR1 SQVTM, CDR2 ANQGSEA. V lost 7 bases, J lost 1 base, and 7 bases lay in between. This CDR3 is CSAGQNTEAFF. DNA for the CDR3: TGCAGCGCAGGACAGAACACTGAAGCTTTCTTT.

This clonotype was found a few times. The J gene is TRBJ1-5, the V gene TRBV11-2, with a possible D match to TRBD1 (5 bases). V lost 5 bases, J lost 3 bases, and 11 bases lay in between. This CDR3 has 14 residues. Germline V lookup: CDR1 SGHAT, CDR2 FQNNGV. The CDR3 DNA sequence: TGTGCCAGCAGCGGGGACGGCTCCAATCAGCCCCAGCATTTT. Translated: CASSGDGSNQPQHF.

CDR3 residues: CASSPGFSPLSYEQYF. For the CDR3, the DNA is TGTGCCAGCAGTCCTGGGTTTTCTCCCCTCTCCTACGAGCAGTACTTC. The chain recombines TRBV6-1 with TRBJ2-7; no clear D. Germline values: CDR1 MNHNS, CDR2 SASEGT. There are 16 residues in the CDR3. Trimming pared 5 bases from V and 0 bases from J, leaving 17 bases between.

This clonotype came up many times. V is TRBV6-1 and J is TRBJ1-2, with D maybe TRBD1 (6 bases). CDR1 MNHNS and CDR2 SASEGT come from the germline V gene. The length of the CDR3 is 12 residues. The ends were cut back, 7 bases at V and 6 bases at J, with 12 bases in the middle. CDR3 loop: CASITRDNGYTF. The DNA for the CDR3 is TGTGCCAGCATCACCCGGGACAATGGCTACACCTTC.

On this clonotype: A much more abundant neighbour one base away suggests this may be a read error. The V gene is TRBV6-1, the J gene TRBJ2-1; 13 bases fit TRBD2. CDR3 length equals 14 residues. Germline CDR1 and CDR2: MNHNS and SASEGT. The J segment lost 10 bases and the V segment lost 6 bases, leaving 6 bases of the junction unmatched. The CDR3, as DNA: TGTGCCAGCAGCATACTAGCGGGAGGGAAAGAGCAGTTCTTC. The encoded protein is CASSILAGGKEQFF.